Detailed here is one T cell receptor beta chain. This clonotype was picked up many times. Its cognate antigen has yet to be identified. One base away there is no much larger clone; base qualities are not given. Unmatched junction bases come to 10, with V trimmed by 4 bases and J by 8 bases. CDR1 and CDR2 were assigned from the germline V gene as SGHRS and YFSETQ. Taken from cysteine to phenylalanine, the CDR3 has 14 residues. Just the 42-base CDR3 DNA is kept, in frame starting at base 1. This specimen belongs to a study of CD8 T cells in ankylosing spondylitis (TCRdb year 2017). Background for the entire study: The study set out to find disease-linked TCR variants by profiling T cell receptor beta repertoires in ankylosing spondylitis patients and healthy donors. The whole study cohort included about a hundred healthy donors and 25 ankylosing spondylitis patients. Samples of peripheral blood were taken, and for ankylosing spondylitis patients, synovial fluid was collected as well. Points the paper makes about the study in general: Significant enrichment of the disease-linked clones was reported in matched synovial fluid samples from ankylosing spondylitis patients. Some TCR beta motif variants had previously been reported in synovial fluid and blood of reactive arthritis patients, which suggested common disease-initiation mechanisms. Blood from ankylosing spondylitis patients appeared to be characterized by a TCR beta motif composed of roughly eight highly homologous amino acid variants. The disease-linked clones showed a CD8+ phenotype and occurred at relatively low frequencies in peripheral blood.

TCRdb lists the instrument as Illumina HiSeq 2500. Quantitative 5'-RACE with molecular barcodes was the method used to prepare the TCR beta libraries. As for how the authors treated the data: Disease-linked TCR variants were identified with a new computational method built on a probabilistic model of VDJ rearrangement. TCRdb's own reprocessing of the public reads used fastp at Q25 and MiXCR and kept productive beta chains. A single entry per CDR3 protein holds the most common genes and DNA from its merged rows. TCRdb's processing, not the authors' own work, is the source of the V and J calls. The table for this sample lists 130,000 or so distinct CDR3 sequences; roughly 6.6% of them were counted only once. 9% to 15% of the sample comes from the top ten.

The chain is encoded by TRBV5-1 joined to TRBJ1-2; 8 bases in the middle match TRBD1. Sequenced material: blood, either unsorted or a sorted T cell fraction (not recorded which). The sequence was collected from a male donor with ankylosing spondylitis or in good health (not recorded which). The CDR3 protein: CASSLTGQGYGYTF. The nucleotide sequence is TGCGCCAGCAGCCTGACTGGACAGGGATACGGCTACACCTTC.